Listed below are T cell receptor beta chains from one sample, sequenced in a study of memory CD8 T cells in hepatitis C reinfection. Sequencing was performed with immunoSEQ multiplex PCR; in TCRdb, only in-frame clones are kept and a portion is missing. The sample yields about 50,000 clones, roughly 90% seen once. Sequenced material: naive CD8+ T cells sorted from blood. These TCRs come from a man between 18 and 29 years old with hepatitis C virus infection. Both conserved end residues are trimmed from each CDR3.

CDR3aa,v_gene,j_gene
ASSVGGGGATDTQY,TRBV9,TRBJ2-3
ASNPAVTEGTGELF,TRBV19,TRBJ2-2
ASSDSGTSSYNEQF,TRBV6-4,TRBJ2-1
ASSLLPSSYNEQF,TRBV7-9,TRBJ2-1
ASSTRGRGKETQY,TRBV7-9,TRBJ2-5
ASSLRAGTETQY,TRBV13,TRBJ2-5
ASSFGQLNSYEQY,TRBV7-9,.
ASSRDRGLADTQY,TRBV19,TRBJ2-3
ASSQVASGYNEQF,TRBV4-1,TRBJ2-1
ASSLWGGRIPTDTQY,TRBV5-6,TRBJ2-3
ASSQGQMFQETQY,TRBV4-1,TRBJ2-5
ASSPGRAGGDFDNEQF,TRBV5-1,TRBJ2-1
ASSPSTAGGTEAF,TRBV6-5,TRBJ1-1
AISGGGPGGTGELF,TRBV10-3,TRBJ2-2
ASTPGGTITEAF,TRBV27,TRBJ1-1
ASSLERQGREELF,TRBV7-9,TRBJ2-2
ASSIERDRVVEKLF,TRBV2,TRBJ1-4
ASSYGTSSAGELF,TRBV5-6,TRBJ2-2
ASSESSGTLSYEQY,TRBV10-1,TRBJ2-7
ASSLQGAVDQPQH,TRBV28,TRBJ1-5
ASSQGPGTGGHEQF,TRBV4-1,TRBJ2-1
ASSAEGGPRTDTQY,TRBV9,TRBJ2-3
ATSRPAGTGILYEQY,TRBV15,.
ASSPLAETSTDTQY,TRBV7-2,TRBJ2-3
ASRPPVGTRNYNEQF,TRBV27,TRBJ2-1
ASSLVTPQSTDTQY,TRBV5-1,TRBJ2-3
ASSQGTSSYEQY,TRBV4-1,TRBJ2-7
ASSLGPQGTEAF,TRBV25-1,TRBJ1-1
ASSTGHVRSSYEQY,TRBV28,.
ASSLGGFTEAF,TRBV28,TRBJ1-1
ASSSRTGGGTEAF,TRBV28,TRBJ1-1
AISGGQADAIY,TRBV10-3,TRBJ1-3
ASGTGYEQY,TRBV28,TRBJ2-7
SVEARGAFYGYT,TRBV29-1,TRBJ1-2
ASTGTGLNTEAF,TRBV25-1,TRBJ1-1
ASSARILAGDSIQY,TRBV27,TRBJ2-4
ASRQGVFSYEQY,TRBV27,TRBJ2-7
ASGGLRGIILDTQY,TRBV12-5,TRBJ2-3
ASSHPRTESYNEQF,TRBV4-1,TRBJ2-1
ASSQGQGNKLNQPQH,TRBV28,TRBJ1-5
ASSTGTATNQETQY,TRBV9,TRBJ2-5
ASSLTQGPNIQY,TRBV11-2,TRBJ2-4
ASSQEDGHTGELF,TRBV4-3,TRBJ2-2
SVVLQGANTIY,TRBV29-1,TRBJ1-3
ASTPQGNYYGYT,TRBV5-6,TRBJ1-2
ASSEGALSNQPQH,TRBV2,TRBJ1-5
ASSWTGAGNTIY,TRBV6-1,TRBJ1-3
ASTVSGQYNQPQH,TRBV27,TRBJ1-5
ASTDSENQPQH,TRBV6-6,TRBJ1-5
ASSVGLAGEAKTQY,TRBV11-2,TRBJ2-5
SVEPRVSYNEQF,TRBV29-1,TRBJ2-1
ASSASSGPHFYEQY,TRBV7-9,TRBJ2-7
ASSQDLGRGLYEQY,TRBV4-1,.
ASSLGPSGRPYEQF,TRBV7-9,TRBJ2-1
ASSQDSGFNYEQY,TRBV4-1,.